The next 8 T cell receptor beta chains were all read from a single sample in a study of PD-1 blockade in classical Hodgkin lymphoma (dated by TCRdb to about 2020). The time point label of this sample denotes: cycle 1 day 1 (C1D1), immediately before nivolumab initiation. All trial patients had relapsed after autologous stem cell transplantation, with cohorts A, B and C differing in prior brentuximab vedotin exposure. Libraries were prepared through the immunoSEQ multiplex PCR assay. TCRdb provides this immuneACCESS table in a form limited to in-frame rearrangements. Some clones are lacking; in checked studies, under half of them reflect an unresolved V gene, and why the rest are absent is not known. For this sample the table gives 30,000 to 35,000 clones, of which around four fifths were detected only once. In total, the top ten clones hold around a third of the sample. The specimen was peripheral blood mononuclear cells (PBMCs), collected at baseline. The receptors were gathered from a human donor with classical Hodgkin lymphoma.

The V call is TRBV29-1, the J call TRBJ2-7; D is ambiguous. This CDR3 contains 12 residues. Germline lookup yields CDR1 SQVTM and CDR2 ANQGSEA. V was shortened by 5 bases and J by 5 bases, with 13 bases between the two germline ends. CDR3 sequence (DNA): TGCAGCGTTCAATCTCATGTCCACGAGCAGTACTTC. Its protein product is CSVQSHVHEQYF.

V and J are TRBV28 and TRBJ2-5, with 9 bases lining up with TRBD2. CDR1 and CDR2 (germline): MDHEN, SYDVKM. The CDR3 is 15 amino acids. V lost 4 bases to trimming and J lost 4 bases; unmatched junction nucleotides: 7. The CDR3 nucleotides read TGTGCCAGCAGTTGGGGAAAAGCGGGGGGAGAGACCCAGTACTTC. It is translated as CASSWGKAGGETQYF.

The chain carries TRBV18 and TRBJ1-2, with 10 bases aligning to TRBD1. Germline lookup yields CDR1 KGHSH and CDR2 LQKENI. The CDR3 is 17 amino acids. Trimming at V came to 4 bases and at J to 0 bases, leaving 8 bases not matched to a gene. The CDR3 DNA sequence: TGTGCCAGCTCACAACCGGGACAGGGGACATCTAACTATGGCTACACCTTC. Protein: CASSQPGQGTSNYGYTF.

As for this clone: The junction and the germline gene differ at one end; a read error may be behind it. This chain connects TRBV7-2 to TRBJ2-3; D possibly matches TRBD1 or TRBD2 (5 bases each). Germline loops: CDR1 SGHTA, CDR2 FQGNSA. This CDR3 spans 15 amino acids. CDR3 residues: CASRLVGVSTDTQYF. As DNA, the CDR3 is TGTGCCAGCAGATTAGTGGGGGTTAGCACAGATACGCAGTATTTT.

The chain links TRBV7-2 to TRBJ1-3; no firm D call. This CDR3 has 15 residues. CDR1 SGHTA and CDR2 FQGNSA come from the germline V gene. V was cut by 5 bases and J by 0 bases, with 11 bases left in between. The DNA for the CDR3 is TGTGCCAGCAGCGCAAGTCCCTTCTCTGGAAACACCATATATTTT. It yields the protein CASSASPFSGNTIYF.

The chain uses TRBV28 and TRBJ1-4; no firm D call. CDR3 length equals 14 residues. Germline lookup yields CDR1 MDHEN and CDR2 SYDVKM. V lost 6 bases to trimming and J lost 8 bases, with 16 bases between them. CDR3 nucleotide sequence: TGTGCCAGCAGCCCGTCATCTGGGAAGGAAAAACTGTTTTTT. It yields the protein CASSPSSGKEKLFF.

The chain uses TRBV18 and TRBJ1-5; 8 nucleotides match TRBD1. The germline CDR1 and CDR2 sequences are KGHSH and LQKENI. The CDR3 runs to 16 residues. The trim removed 6 bases at V and 4 bases at J, leaving 11 bases unmatched. This CDR3 is CASSHQGASSNQPQHF. Here the CDR3 DNA reads TGTGCCAGCTCGCACCAGGGGGCGAGCTCTAATCAGCCCCAGCATTTT.

Notes on this clone: The same CDR3 also results from other DNA sequences found in this sample. The V call is TRBV2, the J call TRBJ1-2; TRBD1 matches 7 bases. The CDR3 is 14 residues long. Germline values: CDR1 SNHLY, CDR2 FYNNEI. V trimming: 7 bases; J trimming: 0 bases; junction bases outside the gene matches: 5. CDR3 DNA sequence: TGTGCCAGCAAGGGGACAGAAGCTAACTATGGCTACACCTTC. It codes for CASKGTEANYGYTF.